This record covers a single T cell receptor (beta chain). With the read ending 3 residues before the CDR3 end, the germline J gene is used to fill in that end. The data stem from a study of T cells in women clearing cervical HPV infection. About the study: Controls' single incident HPV16 infection cleared within 12 months without precancer.

Only in-frame clones appear in the TCRdb table, and some are missing; sequencing was by immunoSEQ multiplex PCR. In all, the sample yields about 27,000 clones. This CDR3 comprises 13 residues. Germline CDR1 is SGHAT and CDR2 is FQNNGV. V gave up 4 bases and J gave up 8 bases, with 13 bases separating them. The sequence was obtained from a woman between 18 and 69 years old with a cervical HPV16 infection that either progressed to CIN3+ or cleared (not recorded which). The rearrangement joins TRBV11-2 to TRBJ2-3, with a weak D call TRBD2 (5 bases). The sequenced sample was blood buffy coat. The CDR3 loop reads CASSSRGSGTQYF. The covered CDR3 bases are TGTGCCAGCAGCTCCCGTGGGAGCGGTACG.